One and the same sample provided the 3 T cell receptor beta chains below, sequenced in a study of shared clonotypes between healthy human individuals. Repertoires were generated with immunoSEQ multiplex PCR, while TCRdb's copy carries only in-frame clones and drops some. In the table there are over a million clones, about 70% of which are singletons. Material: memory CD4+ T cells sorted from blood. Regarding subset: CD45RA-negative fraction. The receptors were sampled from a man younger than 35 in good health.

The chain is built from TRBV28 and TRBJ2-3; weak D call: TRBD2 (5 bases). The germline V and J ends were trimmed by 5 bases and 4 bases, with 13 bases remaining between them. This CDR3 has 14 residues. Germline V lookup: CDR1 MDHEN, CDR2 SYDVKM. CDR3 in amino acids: CASSEGRFADTQYF. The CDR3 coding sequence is TGTGCCAGCAGTGAGGGAAGGTTCGCAGATACGCAGTATTTT.

CDR3 amino acids: CAISPQWKPEVGYTF. The CDR3 nucleotides are TGTGCCATCAGTCCACAGTGGAAGCCGGAGGTTGGCTACACCTTC. The chain joins TRBV10-3 to TRBJ1-2; D gene unclear. V dropped 5 bases and J dropped 7 bases, with 20 bases sitting between them. The CDR3 totals 15 residues. Germline values: CDR1 ENHRY, CDR2 SYGVKD.

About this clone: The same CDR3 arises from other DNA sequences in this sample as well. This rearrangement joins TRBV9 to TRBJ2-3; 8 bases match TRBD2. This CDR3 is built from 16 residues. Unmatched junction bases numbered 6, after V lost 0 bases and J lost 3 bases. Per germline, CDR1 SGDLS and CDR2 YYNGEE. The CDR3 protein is CASSVAPSGGTDTQYF. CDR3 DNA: TGTGCCAGCAGCGTAGCTCCCAGCGGGGGAACAGATACGCAGTATTTT.